The 22 T cell receptor beta chains in this list originate from one sample, sequenced in a study of T cells in Graves' hyperthyroidism and ophthalmopathy. What was amplified from RNA transcripts were TCR beta CDR3 regions. HTBI primers drove first-round RT-PCR of the TCR CDR3. MiXCR, applied by TCRdb to the multiplex PCR reads, yields one record per CDR3 protein. The sample shows approximately 570,000 distinct CDR3 sequences, nearly 20% of them seen only once. Sequencing used blood. These receptors were collected from a man aged 40-55 years with Graves' ophthalmopathy.

In this sample, this clonotype turned up a few times. The rearrangement uses TRBV28 and TRBJ2-5; 13 bases match TRBD2. Germline assignment: CDR1 MDHEN and CDR2 SYDVKM. This CDR3 spans 15 amino acids. V was pared by 4 bases and J by 3 bases, with 2 bases of the junction left unmatched. Written as DNA, the CDR3 is TGTGCCAGCAGTTCCACTAGCGGGAGGGAAGAGACCCAGTACTTC. Its translation: CASSSTSGREETQYF.

There are many counts of this clonotype. The CDR3 protein is CASSFGGTLHYEQYF. The DNA for the CDR3 is TGTGCCAGCAGTTTCGGTGGGACCCTTCACTACGAGCAGTACTTC. V usage is TRBV6-1 and J usage is TRBJ2-7; TRBD1 or TRBD2 may be the D gene (5 bases each). The germline V and J ends were trimmed by 5 bases and 3 bases, with 17 bases remaining between them. CDR1 and CDR2 from the germline V gene are MNHNS and SASEGT. There are 15 residues in the CDR3.

This sequence joins TRBV29-1 and TRBJ1-5; D call uncertain. Trimming pared 7 bases from V and 4 bases from J, leaving 14 bases between. CDR3 size: 13 residues. CDR1 SQVTM and CDR2 ANQGSEA come from the germline V gene. The CDR3 spells CSALDGDNQPQHF. In nucleotides, the CDR3 is TGCAGCGCTCTGGATGGGGATAATCAGCCCCAGCATTTT.

This clonotype showed up many times. This CDR3 reads CASSPSGALSSYEQYF. Written as DNA, the CDR3 is TGTGCCAGCAGCCCGAGTGGGGCACTATCATCCTACGAGCAGTACTTC. The gene calls are TRBV7-2 and TRBJ2-7; D possibly corresponds to TRBD1 (5 bases). The CDR3 is 16 amino acids. Germline CDR1 and CDR2: SGHTA and FQGNSA. V was trimmed by 5 bases and J by 1 base, leaving 18 bases between them.

This clonotype came up a few times. The chain joins TRBV27 to TRBJ2-3; TRBD1 aligns across 9 bases. The trim removed 5 bases at V and 2 bases at J, leaving 8 bases unmatched. The germline CDR1 and CDR2 sequences are MNHEY and SMNVEV (reference sequence). The CDR3 consists of 16 residues. The CDR3 DNA sequence: TGTGCCAGCAGTGACATACAGGGGGCTGACACAGATACGCAGTATTTT. The encoded protein is CASSDIQGADTDTQYF.

The V and J genes are TRBV20-1 and TRBJ1-2; tentatively, D is TRBD1 (5 bases). V was cut by 0 bases and J by 5 bases, with 10 bases left in between. The CDR3 is 13 amino acids. Germline V gene lookup returns CDR1 DFQATT and CDR2 SNEGSKA (reference sequence). The CDR3 DNA reads as TGCAGTGCTAGAGATAACAGGCGGTATGGCTACACCTTC. Protein sequence: CSARDNRRYGYTF.

This sequence joins TRBV7-2 and TRBJ1-1, with 8 bases matching TRBD1. With 7 bases clipped from V and 5 bases from J, the junction kept 9 bases outside the gene matches. The CDR3 consists of 14 residues. Germline V gene lookup returns CDR1 SGHTA and CDR2 FQGNSA. This CDR3 is CASTSRTGFTEAFF. The DNA for the CDR3 is TGTGCCAGCACCTCCCGGACAGGGTTTACTGAAGCTTTCTTT.

V gene TRBV2 combines with J gene TRBJ2-1, with TRBD2 identical over 7 bases. V was clipped by 5 bases and J by 5 bases; unmatched bases: 6. Germline CDR1 reads SNHLY; CDR2 reads FYNNEI. The CDR3 length is 14 residues. CDR3 protein: CASSRGLPDNEQFF. CDR3 DNA: TGTGCCAGCAGTCGGGGACTACCAGACAATGAGCAGTTCTTC.

This clonotype was detected ten times or more. The rearrangement links TRBV5-1 to TRBJ2-1; D unclear. The CDR3 runs to 13 residues. Trimming stripped 4 bases from V and 4 bases from J, with 9 bases between. The germline gives CDR1 SGHRS, CDR2 YFSETQ. The CDR3 here is CASSPFSYNEQFF. The CDR3 nucleotides are TGCGCCAGCAGCCCCTTTAGTTACAATGAGCAGTTCTTC.

J is TRBJ1-6 and V is TRBV6-2 or TRBV6-3; no reliable D call. V was pared by 5 bases and J by 4 bases, with 3 bases between. There are 12 residues in the CDR3. Germline loops: CDR1 MNHEY, CDR2 SVGEGT. CDR3 sequence (DNA): TGTGCCAGCAGTCAGTATAATTCACCCCTCCACTTT. Its translation is CASSQYNSPLHF.

This clonotype came up a few times. V usage is TRBV10-3 and J usage is TRBJ2-7; D gene uncertain. Germline CDR1 is ENHRY and CDR2 is SYGVKD. V was clipped by 6 bases and J by 6 bases, with 9 bases between them. The CDR3 length is 11 residues. This CDR3 reads CAIRTLTEQYF. CDR3 DNA sequence: TGTGCCATCAGAACCCTCACCGAGCAGTACTTC.

In its sample, this clonotype was seen many times. For the CDR3, the DNA is TGTGCCAGCAGTGGGGGCGGGAGGGCCGTCCAAGAGACCCAGTACTTC. Translating it yields CASSGGGRAVQETQYF. This chain links TRBV2 with TRBJ2-5, with 9 positions matching TRBD2. V dropped 4 bases and J dropped 1; count of bases not matched to a gene: 7. CDR3 length: 16 amino acids. Per the germline V gene, CDR1 is SNHLY and CDR2 is FYNNEI.

The chain joins TRBV7-2 to TRBJ1-2; no reliable D call. The CDR3 spans 15 residues. Per germline, CDR1 SGHTA and CDR2 FQGNSA. Trimming cost V 0 bases and J 3 bases, with 11 bases left between them. The CDR3 region has the DNA TGTGCCAGCAGCTTAGCCTTCGGGGTAGACTATGGCTACACCTTC. Translation: CASSLAFGVDYGYTF.

There are a few counts of this clonotype. The rearrangement links TRBV20-1 to TRBJ1-2; possible D gene TRBD1, 6 bases. The ends were cut back, 3 bases at V and 4 bases at J, with 15 bases in the middle. This CDR3 spans 14 amino acids. Germline-derived CDR1 and CDR2 are DFQATT and SNEGSKA (reference sequence). The CDR3 region is CSARGGAEGYGYTF. In DNA form, the CDR3 reads TGCAGTGCTAGGGGGGGGGCGGAAGGCTATGGCTACACCTTC.

This clonotype was counted a few times. In nucleotides, the CDR3 is TGTGCCACAAGGACAGGGGGCGGCCCAGATACGCAGTATTTT. Protein sequence: CATRTGGGPDTQYF. The chain recombines TRBV10-3 with TRBJ2-3, with 11 nucleotides matching TRBD1. From germline, CDR1 is ENHRY and CDR2 SYGVKD. Unmatched junction bases numbered 7, after V lost 10 bases and J lost 4 bases. The CDR3 extends over 14 amino acids.

This clonotype was counted ten times or more. This chain uses TRBV5-1 with TRBJ2-1, with 7 bases aligning to TRBD1. Germline assignment: CDR1 SGHRS and CDR2 YFSETQ. The CDR3 totals 18 residues. V lost 7 bases, J lost 5 bases, and 21 bases stayed unmatched. CDR3 loop: CASYSRGFGGQSDNEQFF. The CDR3 DNA reads as TGCGCCAGCTACTCTCGGGGATTTGGGGGACAGTCTGACAATGAGCAGTTCTTC.

This clonotype was counted a few times. The genes are TRBV7-2 and TRBJ2-1; TRBD2 aligns across 9 bases. With V trimmed by 1 base and J by 8 bases, 12 bases remained unmatched. The germline V gene encodes CDR1 SGHTA and CDR2 FQGNSA. The CDR3 has 17 amino acids. The CDR3: CASSLVLMAGGSYEQFF. CDR3 DNA: TGTGCCAGCAGCTTAGTTCTGATGGCGGGAGGGTCCTATGAGCAGTTCTTC.

This rearrangement joins TRBV20-1 to TRBJ1-2, with D maybe TRBD1 (5 bases). The CDR3 totals 10 residues. Germline loops: CDR1 DFQATT, CDR2 SNEGSKA (reference sequence). The CDR3 loop reads CSAHRGVYTF. CDR3 nucleotides: TGCAGCGCCCACCGGGGGGTCTACACCTTC.

This clonotype was counted ten times or more. The rearrangement joins TRBV12-3 or TRBV12-4 to TRBJ2-5; TRBD1 matches at 9 bases. The ends lost 4 bases at V and 2 bases at J; junction bases unmatched: 8. This CDR3 has 16 residues. The CDR3 protein is CASSSPGQGGQETQYF. CDR3 in DNA: TGTGCCAGCAGTTCGCCGGGACAGGGTGGTCAAGAGACCCAGTACTTC.

This clonotype was recorded many times. In DNA form, the CDR3 reads TGTGCCAGCTCACCGGGAGTAGAGACCCAGTACTTC. Protein product: CASSPGVETQYF. J is TRBJ2-5 and V is TRBV18, with D maybe TRBD2 (5 bases). This CDR3 spans 12 amino acids. CDR1 and CDR2 from the germline V gene are KGHSH and LQKENI. V lost 3 bases to trimming and J lost 4 bases, with 6 bases between them. Using reference TRBV18 and TRBJ2-5 for the parts outside the CDR3, the full variable domain is NAGVMQNPRHLVRRRGQEARLRCSPMKGHSHVYWYRQLPEEGLKFMVYLQKENIIDESGMPKERFSAEFPKEGPSILRIQQVVRGDSAAYFCASSPGVETQYFGPGTRLLVL.

This sequence joins TRBV2 and TRBJ1-2; D uncertain. This CDR3 is built from 13 residues. V was clipped by 7 bases and J by 3 bases, with 12 bases between them. CDR1 is SNHLY, CDR2 FYNNEI, per germline. The CDR3 DNA follows: TGTGCCAGCATGCTGGACTCTTACTATGGCTACACCTTC. Amino acid sequence: CASMLDSYYGYTF.

This chain joins TRBV27 and TRBJ2-7; 8 nucleotides align to TRBD1. The germline gives CDR1 MNHEY, CDR2 SMNVEV (reference sequence). The CDR3 is 14 residues long. J lost 7 bases, V lost 9 bases, and 14 bases had no gene match. CDR3 DNA: TGTGCCAGTAGACCCCGGACAGGGTCCGGTGAGCAGTACTTC. Protein product: CASRPRTGSGEQYF.